Each of the 28 T cell receptor beta chains below was sequenced from the same sample in a study of blood T cell repertoires in COVID-19. Profiling relied on immunoSEQ multiplex PCR, and the TCRdb table lists in-frame clones only, not all of them. The sample has approximately 200,000 clones, about 84% seen once. Sample: PBMCs or T cells enriched from blood (not recorded which). All receptors come from a woman aged 40 to 50 with acute COVID-19.

The chain has TRBV2 and TRBJ1-5; D is ambiguous. CDR3 length equals 15 residues. Germline values: CDR1 SNHLY, CDR2 FYNNEI. V shed 2 bases and J shed 2 bases, with 10 bases lying between them. This CDR3 reads CASSEWRFGNQPQHF. The CDR3 DNA reads as TGTGCCAGCAGTGAATGGCGGTTTGGCAATCAGCCCCAGCATTTT.

The chain links TRBV27 to TRBJ1-2, with 12 bases aligning to TRBD1. V dropped 5 bases and J dropped 8; count of bases not matched to a gene: 6. This CDR3 region has 14 residues. Germline V lookup: CDR1 MNHEY, CDR2 SMNVEV (reference sequence). The CDR3 DNA sequence: TGTGCCAGCAGTCCGGGACAGGGGGCGCGCGGCTACACCTTC. Amino acid sequence: CASSPGQGARGYTF.

The rearrangement uses TRBV5-4 and TRBJ2-1; 9 bases align to TRBD1. CDR1 SGHNT and CDR2 YYREEE come from the germline V gene (reference sequence). The CDR3 consists of 14 residues. J gave up 6 bases and V 0 bases, and 1 base lay outside the gene matches. The CDR3 loop reads CASSLETGGNEQFF. The CDR3 DNA reads TGTGCCAGCAGCTTGGAGACAGGGGGCAATGAGCAGTTCTTC.

The rearrangement joins TRBV19 to TRBJ1-5, with 9 bases lining up with TRBD1. The V segment lost 5 bases and the J segment 5 bases; nucleotides outside the gene matches: 4. Germline CDR1 reads LNHDA; CDR2 reads SQIVND (reference sequence). The CDR3 has 14 amino acids. CDR3 DNA: TGTGCCAGTAGTCCGGACAGGGGATATCAGCCCCAGCATTTT. Encoded protein: CASSPDRGYQPQHF. Combining the CDR3 with reference TRBV19 and TRBJ1-5 gives the whole variable domain DGGITQSPKYLFRKEGQNVTLSCEQNLNHDAMYWYRQDPGQGLRLIYYSQIVNDFQKGDIAEGYSVSREKKESFPLTVTSAQKNPTAFYLCASSPDRGYQPQHFGDGTRLSIL.

This sequence joins TRBV11-3 and TRBJ2-7, with a weak D call TRBD1 (6 bases). Between the trimmed V and J ends, which lost 6 bases and 3 bases, there was a span of 12 bases. CDR1 and CDR2 (germline): SGHNT, YENEEA. The CDR3 loop spans 13 amino acids. The CDR3 loop reads CASSLQGGYEQYF. CDR3 coding DNA: TGTGCCAGCAGTTTACAGGGTGGCTACGAGCAGTACTTC.

V usage is TRBV7-9 and J usage is TRBJ2-3; D is possibly TRBD2 (6 bases). V lost 0 bases to trimming and J lost 7 bases, with 20 bases between them. Per germline, CDR1 SEHNR and CDR2 FQNEAQ (reference sequence). The CDR3 runs to 17 residues. CDR3 sequence (DNA): TGTGCCAGCAGCTTAGCGCGGGTACCGGGACTCTCTAATACGCAGTATTTT. Protein: CASSLARVPGLSNTQYF.

The rearrangement uses TRBV2 and TRBJ1-5; D remains unclear. Germline V gene sequence: CDR1 SNHLY, CDR2 FYNNEI. The germline V and J ends were trimmed by 6 bases and 3 bases, with 9 bases remaining between them. This CDR3 is 13 amino acids long. CDR3 sequence: CASSQVTNQPQHF. DNA of the CDR3: TGTGCCAGCAGCCAGGTTACCAATCAGCCCCAGCATTTT.

The chain combines TRBV7-6 with TRBJ2-3; 7 positions agree with TRBD2. CDR1 is SGHVS, CDR2 FNYEAQ, per germline. The V and J ends lost 2 bases and 3 bases, in that order; junction bases with no gene match: 5. The CDR3 sequence is 15 residues long. The CDR3 loop is CASSLLRGLTDTQYF. The CDR3, as DNA: TGTGCCAGCAGCTTACTGCGGGGGTTAACAGATACGCAGTATTTT.

The chain links TRBV7-2 to TRBJ2-5, with a possible D match to TRBD2 (6 bases). The germline V and J ends were trimmed by 6 bases and 0 bases, with 8 bases remaining between them. There are 13 residues in the CDR3. Germline CDR1 SGHTA, CDR2 FQGNSA. CDR3 DNA: TGTGCCAGCAGTCGGGGGAACCAAGAGACCCAGTACTTC. It is translated as CASSRGNQETQYF. Together with reference TRBV7-2 and TRBJ2-5, the CDR3 gives the full variable domain: GAGVSQSPSNKVTEKGKDVELRCDPISGHTALYWYRQSLGQGLEFLIYFQGNSAPDKSGLPSDRFSAERTGGSVSTLTIQRTQQEDSAVYLCASSRGNQETQYFGPGTRLLVL.

Only one count was recorded for this clone. The V and J genes are TRBV5-5 and TRBJ2-3; 7 bases map to TRBD2. Losses at the gene ends were 4 bases for V and 2 bases for J; bases not matched to a gene: 16. This CDR3 is built from 18 residues. CDR1 is SGHKS, CDR2 YYEKEE, per germline (reference sequence). DNA for the CDR3: TGTGCCAGCAGCCGGAGGGGAGCGCCGGCGGGAGCCACAGATACGCAGTATTTT. Translating gives CASSRRGAPAGATDTQYF.

The chain joins TRBV12-5 to TRBJ2-3; 11 bases line up with TRBD2. V lost 5 bases to trimming and J lost 0 bases; unmatched junction nucleotides: 19. CDR1 and CDR2 (germline): LGHNT, FRNRAP. The CDR3 length is 21 residues. CDR3 DNA: TGTGCTAGTGGTAACGACAAAGTAGTAACAGGGACTAGCGGTAGCACAGATACGCAGTATTTT. As protein: CASGNDKVVTGTSGSTDTQYF.

The chain joins TRBV3-1 (or the pseudogene TRBV3-2) to TRBJ2-7; TRBD1 aligns across 10 bases. The CDR3 spans 14 residues. V dropped 4 bases and J dropped 6; count of bases not matched to a gene: 6. The germline V gene has CDR1 LGHDT and CDR2 YNNKEL (reference sequence). CDR3 sequence (DNA): TGTGCCAGCAGCCGAGCCGGGACAGGGGTCGAGCAGTACTTC. Its translation: CASSRAGTGVEQYF.

The chain links TRBV6-5 to TRBJ1-5, with 9 bases aligning to TRBD1. Per germline, CDR1 MNHEY and CDR2 SVGAGI. Losses at the gene ends were 7 bases for V and 4 bases for J; bases not matched to a gene: 8. This CDR3 is built from 15 residues. As DNA, the CDR3 is TGTGCCAGCATAGCCGGGACAGGGAATAATCAGCCCCAGCATTTT. Protein sequence: CASIAGTGNNQPQHF.

V is TRBV30 and J is TRBJ2-1, with D perhaps matching TRBD2 (7 bases). The V and J ends lost 4 bases and 10 bases respectively, with 26 bases between them. The CDR3 totals 16 residues. CDR1 and CDR2 from the germline V gene are GTSNPN and SVGIG (reference sequence). CDR3 protein: CAWTPGGGGVPREQFF. The CDR3, as DNA: TGTGCCTGGACTCCTGGAGGGGGGGGCGTCCCGAGGGAGCAGTTCTTC. Variable domain in full (rest from reference TRBV30 and TRBJ2-1): SQTIHQWPATLVQPVGSPLSLECTVEGTSNPNLYWYRQAAGRGLQLLFYSVGIGQISSEVPQNLSASRPQDRQFILSSKKLLLSDSGFYLCAWTPGGGGVPREQFFGPGTRLTVL.

The CDR3 loop reads CASSMYTGGDYGYTF. The CDR3, as DNA: TGTGCCAGTAGTATGTATACAGGGGGCGACTATGGCTACACCTTC. The chain carries TRBV19 and TRBJ1-2, with TRBD1 identical over 9 bases. The CDR3 has 15 amino acids. J lost 3 bases, V lost 3 bases, and 5 bases had no gene match. Per the germline V gene, CDR1 is LNHDA and CDR2 is SQIVND (reference sequence).

The chain couples TRBV6-5 to TRBJ1-2; the D gene is possibly TRBD1 (5 bases). Deletions cut 7 bases from V and 0 bases from J, with 12 bases between. Per germline, CDR1 MNHEY and CDR2 SVGAGI. This CDR3 has 14 residues. CDR3 sequence: CASTLHRTNYGYTF. The DNA for the CDR3 is TGTGCCAGCACCCTTCACAGGACTAACTATGGCTACACCTTC.

Worth noting for this clone: Other DNA sequences from this sample encode an identical CDR3 as well. The CDR3 DNA reads TGTGCCAGCAGTCTGAGCTCCTACGAGCAGTACTTC. It is translated as CASSLSSYEQYF. The genes are TRBV28 and TRBJ2-7, with D hard to call. Germline lookup yields CDR1 MDHEN and CDR2 SYDVKM. V was trimmed by 5 bases and J by 0 bases, leaving 5 bases between them. This CDR3 has 12 amino acids. Full variable domain (rest looked up from reference TRBV28 and TRBJ2-7): DVKVTQSSRYLVKRTGEKVFLECVQDMDHENMFWYRQDPGLGLRLIYFSYDVKMKEKGDIPEGYSVSREKKERFSLILESASTNQTSMYLCASSLSSYEQYFGPGTRLTVT.

The rearrangement links TRBV3-1 (or the pseudogene TRBV3-2) to TRBJ2-7; D possibly corresponds to TRBD1 (6 bases). V lost 0 bases to trimming and J lost 3 bases, with 15 bases between them. The CDR3 runs to 16 residues. CDR1 and CDR2 (germline): LGHDT, YNNKEL (reference sequence). The CDR3 coding sequence is TGTGCCAGCAGCCAAGAATCCTACAGGGTCAACTACGAGCAGTACTTC. This sequence encodes CASSQESYRVNYEQYF.

V and J are TRBV2 and TRBJ2-7; D is undetermined. Germline loops: CDR1 SNHLY, CDR2 FYNNEI. Trimming cost V 4 bases and J 3 bases, with 10 bases left between them. The CDR3 sequence is 13 residues long. CDR3 loop: CASSARPDYEQYF. DNA for the CDR3: TGTGCCAGCAGTGCGAGGCCAGACTACGAGCAGTACTTC.

The CDR3 reads CSVEDRGRDFYEQYF. In DNA, the CDR3 is TGCAGCGTAGAGGACAGGGGCCGAGACTTCTACGAGCAGTACTTC. This sequence joins TRBV29-1 and TRBJ2-7, with 9 bases identical to TRBD1. In germline, CDR1 is SQVTM, CDR2 ANQGSEA. The CDR3 runs to 15 residues. With V trimmed by 6 bases and J by 3 bases, 12 bases remained unmatched.

In its sample, this clone was seen a few times. The chain recombines TRBV28 with TRBJ2-2; D is ambiguous. Germline loops: CDR1 MDHEN, CDR2 SYDVKM. Trimming took 3 bases from V and 9 from J, leaving 11 bases between them. The CDR3 runs 13 residues. This CDR3 reads CASSFFPPRELFF. In DNA form, the CDR3 reads TGTGCCAGCAGTTTTTTCCCCCCAAGGGAGCTGTTTTTT.

This chain joins TRBV2 and TRBJ2-1, with 10 bases aligning to TRBD2. The CDR3 is 17 residues long. V lost 6 bases to trimming and J lost 5 bases; unmatched junction nucleotides: 13. Germline V gene data show CDR1 as SNHLY and CDR2 as FYNNEI. The CDR3 spells CASSTSSGLAANNEQFF. In nucleotides, the CDR3 is TGTGCCAGCAGCACGAGCTCCGGACTAGCGGCGAACAATGAGCAGTTCTTC.

The chain couples TRBV29-1 to TRBJ1-1; D is perhaps TRBD1 (6 bases). In germline, CDR1 is SQVTM, CDR2 ANQGSEA. There are 14 residues in the CDR3. Trimming cost V 8 bases and J 0 bases, with 16 bases left between them. CDR3 in amino acids: CSIRRGGVNTEAFF. The CDR3 bases are TGCAGCATCCGCAGAGGGGGAGTGAACACTGAAGCTTTCTTT.

The CDR3 loop reads CASKGQRDSPLHF. CDR3 coding DNA: TGTGCCAGTAAAGGACAGCGAGATTCACCCCTCCACTTT. V is TRBV19 and J is TRBJ1-6, with D perhaps matching TRBD1 (6 bases). Trimming left V 7 bases short and J 8 bases short, with 12 bases between. CDR1 LNHDA and CDR2 SQIVND come from the germline V gene (reference sequence). The CDR3 covers 13 residues.

This chain joins TRBV6-5 and TRBJ2-3, with 7 bases that match TRBD2. Germline trimming cut 6 bases from V and 4 bases from J; bases unmatched to any gene: 4. The CDR3 consists of 13 residues. The germline CDR1 and CDR2 sequences are MNHEY and SVGAGI. The CDR3 DNA follows: TGTGCCAGCAGCCGGGAGGTCCCAGATACGCAGTATTTT. Translation gives CASSREVPDTQYF.

This sequence joins TRBV14 and TRBJ1-4; D is possibly TRBD1 (5 bases). V lost 0 bases, J lost 7 bases, and 12 bases lay in between. The CDR3 has 15 residues. Germline CDR1 reads SGHDN; CDR2 reads FVKESK. This CDR3 reads CASSQDPGRVEKLFF. The CDR3 DNA reads TGTGCCAGCAGCCAAGATCCGGGCAGGGTTGAAAAACTGTTTTTT.

A remark on this clone: In the same sample, other DNA sequences code for this CDR3. V and J are TRBV18 and TRBJ2-7; TRBD1 matches at 9 bases. The germline V gene has CDR1 KGHSH and CDR2 LQKENI. The trim removed 3 bases at V and 3 bases at J, leaving 3 bases unmatched. The CDR3 extends over 14 amino acids. The CDR3 is CASSPPGQGYEQYF. The CDR3 DNA is TGTGCCAGCTCACCGCCGGGACAGGGCTACGAGCAGTACTTC.

The V call is TRBV19, the J call TRBJ1-2, with a tentative D call TRBD1 (6 bases). The CDR3 totals 13 residues. Trimming shortened V by 9 bases and J by 0 bases, and 11 bases separated the two germline ends. Germline V gives CDR1 LNHDA, CDR2 SQIVND (reference sequence). CDR3 in DNA: TGTGCCAGCATAGGACAGACTAACTATGGCTACACCTTC. Amino acids: CASIGQTNYGYTF.